Included here is one T cell receptor beta chain sequence, with context. This study enrolled people aged about 18 to 100 from about 24 US geographic areas. What the recovered Cohort 3 donors had was two negative PCRs, clearance, or symptom resolution. V lost 1 base and J 2 bases, leaving 14 bases between the germline ends. Germline loops: CDR1 SQVTM, CDR2 ANQGSEA. The CDR3 totals 15 residues. Study processing details: How many nucleated cells were present was estimated from reference gene primer amplification. Measured with immunoSEQ multiplex PCR; TCRdb has only the in-frame clones, and not every one. The DNA was the basis for D and trimming; V, J and clone size are from that table. The data contain over 200,000 clones, approximately 90% of them singletons. The data were taken from a study of blood T cell repertoires in COVID-19.

The specimen was PBMCs or T cells enriched from blood (not recorded which). The sequence was collected from a man in his thirties or forties who had recovered from COVID-19. This chain connects TRBV29-1 to TRBJ1-2, with D tentatively TRBD1 (5 bases). CDR3: CSVEGDDSSNYGYTF. The CDR3 DNA follows: TGCAGCGTTGAAGGTGACGACAGTTCCAACTATGGCTACACCTTC.